The T cell receptor (beta chain) under discussion was sequenced for a study of shared clonotypes between healthy human individuals. Study-level results: The authors sampled blood alone, and tissue repertoires likely differ. Naive subsets generally had larger estimated richness than memory subsets.

Note on this clone: Its antigen is currently unknown.

CD45RA-negative memory and CD45RA+ naive subsets were split from the CD4+ cells. Clones were sequenced by immunoSEQ multiplex PCR, and TCRdb holds only the in-frame ones, with some missing. The sample lists roughly 1 million clones; roughly 80% were seen once. The sample was memory CD4+ T cells sorted from blood. Regarding subset: CD45RA-negative fraction. The TCR sequence derives from a man aged 18 to 30 in good health.

The CDR3 region is CSVGESDYTF. CDR3 DNA sequence: TGCAGCGTGGGTGAGTCGGACTACACCTTC. This chain uses TRBV29-1 with TRBJ1-2, with D unclear. CDR3 length equals 10 residues. In germline, CDR1 is SQVTM, CDR2 ANQGSEA. Trimming removed 6 bases from V and 10 bases from J, with 12 bases in between.